This record looks at one T cell receptor (beta chain) sequence and its context. Its target is unknown. This sample is part of a study of regulatory T cells in long-lasting Graves disease. Study-wide background: Patients with persistent Graves' disease had over 5 years of antithyroid drugs and persistent TSH receptor antibodies.

V lost 4 bases and J 3 bases, leaving 20 bases between the germline ends. The CDR3 is 16 residues long. CDR1 is SGHRS and CDR2 is YFSETQ in the germline V gene. Specified time point: persistent/refractory GD, antithyroid drugs over 5 years with positive TRAb. PBMC RNA was the source of the TCR library. Study observations and caveats: Peripheral blood alone, not thyroid tissue, underwent study. Persistent patients had a count of shared public clonotypes (under 3,000) that exceeded that of new patients (around 1,000). When disease was persistent, TRBV28, TRBJ1-2 and TRBJ2-5 were the favored segments.

Assembly of TCR beta libraries relied on iRepertoire HTBI primers together with Arm-PCR of CDR3 regions. From the multiplex PCR reads, TCRdb called clonotypes with MiXCR, one entry per CDR3 protein. The sample carries some 340,000 distinct CDR3 sequences, around 23% recorded once. The sequence was obtained from a woman between 35 and 50 years old with Graves disease. This sample comprised peripheral blood mononuclear cells (PBMCs), obtained when the disease was refractory, from a patient treated with antithyroid drugs. J is TRBJ2-7 and V is TRBV5-1; maybe TRBD2 (6 bases). Written as DNA, the CDR3 is TGCGCCAGCAGCGGGGGGAATGGTTTAGCGGACTACGAGCAGTACTTC. Translating it yields CASSGGNGLADYEQYF.